There are a few counts of the clone carrying this T cell receptor (beta chain). What it recognizes is unknown. CDR1 SGHTA and CDR2 FQGTGA come from the germline V gene. Trimming cost V 1 base and J 4 bases, with 18 bases left between them. This CDR3 is built from 17 residues. This record belongs to a study of beta chain features in type 1 diabetes. Study overall: Sorted cells from all samples, numbering 107,917,701, were examined.

Notes on the study in general: Sequencing the cDNA could make cells with high TCR expression show up more than they should. Among patients with Type 1 diabetes, TCRB CDR3s were moderately but significantly shorter in every one of the four CD4+ subsets.

Since all of the isolated RNA was reverse transcribed, expressed TCRB transcripts were what got sequenced. TCRdb's table, derived via immunoSEQ multiplex PCR, lists solely in-frame clones and lacks some. Counted here are hundreds of thousands of clones, more than 12% occurring once; the ten biggest clones make up 0.03% to 0.04%. The sample was naive CD4+ T cells from blood. The gene calls are TRBV7-3 and TRBJ2-3, with D perhaps matching TRBD2 (5 bases). This receptor was obtained from a man between 18 and 35 years old with type 1 diabetes. This CDR3 is CASSLRVAAGVPDTQYF. The CDR3 DNA sequence: TGTGCCAGCAGCTTAAGAGTGGCGGCCGGGGTTCCAGATACGCAGTATTTT.